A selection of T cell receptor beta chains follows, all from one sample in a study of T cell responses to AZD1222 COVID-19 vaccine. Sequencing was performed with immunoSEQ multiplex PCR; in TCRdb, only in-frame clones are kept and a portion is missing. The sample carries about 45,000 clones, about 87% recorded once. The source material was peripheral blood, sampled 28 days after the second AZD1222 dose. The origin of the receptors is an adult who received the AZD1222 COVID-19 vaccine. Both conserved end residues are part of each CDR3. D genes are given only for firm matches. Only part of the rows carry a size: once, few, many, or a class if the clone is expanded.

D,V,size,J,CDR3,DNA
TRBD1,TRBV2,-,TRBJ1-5,CASSGTGGRQPQHF,TGTGCCAGCAGCGGGACAGGGGGGCGTCAGCCCCAGCATTTT
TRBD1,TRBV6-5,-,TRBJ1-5,CASSYDRELYQPQHF,TGTGCCAGCAGTTATGACAGGGAACTATATCAGCCCCAGCATTTT
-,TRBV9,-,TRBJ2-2,CASSLIADAGELFF,TGTGCCAGCAGCCTTATAGCGGACGCCGGGGAGCTGTTTTTT
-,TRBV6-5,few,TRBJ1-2,CASSSLAPDGYTF,TGTGCCAGCAGTTCCCTTGCACCGGATGGCTACACCTTC
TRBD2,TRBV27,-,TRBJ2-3,CASSSLRLAGGGKRTQYF,TGTGCCAGCAGTTCCTTACGACTAGCGGGAGGGGGGAAGAGAACGCAGTATTTT
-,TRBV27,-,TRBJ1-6,CASSFGLPVNSPLHF,TGTGCCAGCAGTTTTGGCCTACCTGTGAATTCACCCCTCCACTTT
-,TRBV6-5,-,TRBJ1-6,CASSFQRGGRGSPLHF,TGTGCCAGCAGTTTTCAGAGGGGGGGCCGGGGTTCACCCCTCCACTTT
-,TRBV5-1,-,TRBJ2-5,CASSLGRESGRETQYF,TGCGCCAGCAGCTTAGGTCGGGAATCCGGGCGAGAGACCCAGTACTTC
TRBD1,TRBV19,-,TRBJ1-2,CATHPGQGGYTF,TGTGCCACCCACCCAGGCCAGGGGGGTTACACCTTC
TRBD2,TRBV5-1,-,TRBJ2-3,CASSPLSRTSGGVTDTQYF,TGCGCCAGCAGCCCCCTCTCCCGGACTAGCGGGGGGGTCACAGATACGCAGTATTTT
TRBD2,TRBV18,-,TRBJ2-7,CASSLNRLAGDEQYF,TGTGCCAGCTCCCTAAATCGACTAGCGGGAGACGAGCAGTACTTC
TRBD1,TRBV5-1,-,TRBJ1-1,CASNHVDRVSEAFF,TGCGCCAGCAACCACGTTGACAGGGTATCTGAAGCTTTCTTT
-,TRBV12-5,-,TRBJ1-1,CASGSLGVTEAFF,TGTGCTAGTGGTTCCCTAGGGGTCACTGAAGCTTTCTTT
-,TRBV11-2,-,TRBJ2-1,CASSLEASVYNEQFF,TGTGCCAGCAGCTTAGAGGCTAGCGTTTACAATGAGCAGTTCTTC
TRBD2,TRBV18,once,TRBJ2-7,CASSPRLAGSSYEQYF,TGTGCCAGCTCGCCTAGACTAGCGGGCAGCTCCTACGAGCAGTACTTC
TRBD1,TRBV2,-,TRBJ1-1,CASSEGNRGSEAFF,TGTGCCAGCAGTGAAGGAAACAGGGGATCTGAAGCTTTCTTT
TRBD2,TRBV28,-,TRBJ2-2,CASSPPGLAGNTGELFF,TGTGCCAGCAGTCCCCCTGGACTAGCGGGGAACACCGGGGAGCTGTTTTTT
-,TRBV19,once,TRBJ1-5,CASSIGGGGRNQPQHF,TGTGCCAGTAGTATAGGCGGGGGAGGACGCAATCAGCCCCAGCATTTT
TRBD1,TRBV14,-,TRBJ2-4,CASSTQGARNIQYF,TGTGCCAGCAGCACCCAGGGGGCGAGAAACATTCAGTACTTC
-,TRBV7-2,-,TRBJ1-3,CASSLALAATGNTIYF,TGTGCCAGCAGCTTAGCACTGGCAGCCACTGGAAACACCATATATTTT
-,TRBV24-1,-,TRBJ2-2,CATRDQANTGELFF,TGTGCCACCAGAGACCAAGCGAACACCGGGGAGCTGTTTTTT
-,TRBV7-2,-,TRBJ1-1,CASSLVGGPSKPEAFF,TGTGCCAGCAGCTTAGTGGGGGGCCCGTCGAAGCCTGAAGCTTTCTTT
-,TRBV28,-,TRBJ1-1,CASTRGWGFIEAFF,TGTGCCAGCACCCGGGGTTGGGGGTTCATTGAAGCTTTCTTT
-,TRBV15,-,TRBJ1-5,CATSDFRGLQPQHF,TGTGCCACCAGCGATTTCCGGGGCCTTCAGCCCCAGCATTTT
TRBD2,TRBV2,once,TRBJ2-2,CASMGTSGSDTGELFF,TGTGCCAGCATGGGGACTAGCGGGAGTGACACCGGGGAGCTGTTTTTT
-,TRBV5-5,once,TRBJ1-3,CASSLQGSLSGNTIYF,TGTGCCAGCAGCTTACAGGGTTCCCTCTCTGGAAACACCATATATTTT
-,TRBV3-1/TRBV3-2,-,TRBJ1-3,CASSQNGLSGNTIYF,TGTGCCAGCAGCCAAAATGGCCTCTCTGGAAACACCATATATTTT
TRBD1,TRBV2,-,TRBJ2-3,CASSKGTGVSTDTQYF,TGTGCCAGCAGCAAAGGGACAGGGGTCAGCACAGATACGCAGTATTTT
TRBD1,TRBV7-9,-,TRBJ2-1,CASSPTRGTGDVANEQFF,TGTGCCAGCAGCCCGACCCGTGGGACAGGGGATGTAGCGAATGAGCAGTTCTTC
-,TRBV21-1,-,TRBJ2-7,CASSKGTGVYEQYF,TGTGCCAGCAGCAAAGGGACAGGGGTTTACGAGCAGTACTTC
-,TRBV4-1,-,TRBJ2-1,CASSRVPGSYNEQFF,TGCGCCAGCAGCCGGGTTCCCGGCTCCTACAATGAGCAGTTCTTC
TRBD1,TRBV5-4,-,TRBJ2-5,CASIKEGTGGLETQYF,TGTGCCAGCATTAAAGAGGGGACAGGGGGCCTGGAGACCCAGTACTTC
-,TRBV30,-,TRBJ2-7,CAWSPAIRYEQYF,TGTGCCTGGAGTCCGGCGATCCGCTACGAGCAGTACTTC
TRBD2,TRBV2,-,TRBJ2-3,CASSGLAGGTDTQYF,TGTGCCAGCAGTGGTCTAGCGGGAGGCACAGATACGCAGTATTTT
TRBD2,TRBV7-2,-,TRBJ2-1,CASSPDLAGGTYNEQFF,TGTGCCAGCAGCCCTGACTTAGCGGGAGGGACCTACAATGAGCAGTTCTTC
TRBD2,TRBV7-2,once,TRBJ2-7,CASSSGLAVAYEQYF,TGTGCCAGCAGCTCGGGACTAGCGGTCGCCTACGAGCAGTACTTC
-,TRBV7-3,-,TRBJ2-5,CASSYRGANQETQYF,TGTGCCAGCAGCTACCGGGGCGCCAACCAAGAGACCCAGTACTTC